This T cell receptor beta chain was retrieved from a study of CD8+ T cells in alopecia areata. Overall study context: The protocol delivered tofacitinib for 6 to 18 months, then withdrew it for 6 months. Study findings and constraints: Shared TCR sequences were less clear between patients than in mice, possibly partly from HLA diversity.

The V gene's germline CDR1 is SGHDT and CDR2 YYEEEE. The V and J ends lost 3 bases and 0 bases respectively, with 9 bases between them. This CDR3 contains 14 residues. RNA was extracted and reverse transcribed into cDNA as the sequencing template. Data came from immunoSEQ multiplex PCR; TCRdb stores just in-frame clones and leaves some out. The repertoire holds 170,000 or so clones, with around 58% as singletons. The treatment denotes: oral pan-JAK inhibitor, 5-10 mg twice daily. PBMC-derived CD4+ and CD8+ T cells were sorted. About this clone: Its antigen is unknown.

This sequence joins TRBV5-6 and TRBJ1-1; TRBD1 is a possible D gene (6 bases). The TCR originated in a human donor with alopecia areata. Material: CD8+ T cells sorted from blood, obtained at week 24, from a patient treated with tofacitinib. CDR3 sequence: CASSSGTLNTEAFF. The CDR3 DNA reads TGTGCCAGCAGCTCCGGGACATTGAACACTGAAGCTTTCTTT.